The clone carrying this T cell receptor beta chain is medium-sized in the sample. Antigen specificity is unknown. Per germline, CDR1 KGHSH and CDR2 LQKENI. The CDR3 loop spans 17 amino acids. Trimming stripped 3 bases from V and 1 base from J, with 19 bases between. The data were taken from a study of neurological immune-mediated disorders. Study results and limitations: TCR-beta repertoires seemed private in all groups, with no expanded CDR3 amino acid sequences shared.

The output of every sequencing run, over 170 million TCR-beta sequences, came from 15-18 subjects. TCRdb re-derived calls from the 5' RACE reads in MiXCR, one entry per CDR3 protein. The table includes about 24,000 distinct CDR3 sequences, over 6.5% detected once. Healthy controls were blood bank volunteers in Maryland, USA. The unsorted libraries originated from 2 million PBMCs kept at -80 C. Material for sequencing was PBMCs. The chain uses TRBV18 and TRBJ2-7, with a possible D match to TRBD2 (8 bases). This clonotype originated in a woman aged 40 to 55 in good health. The CDR3 protein is CASSPNPGGGNSYEQYF. The CDR3 DNA is TGTGCCAGCTCACCTAACCCGGGAGGGGGCAATTCCTACGAGCAGTACTTC.